The next 22 T cell receptor beta chains were all read from a single sample in a study of pediatric ulcerative colitis. Some clones are missing from TCRdb's copy, which holds only in-frame ones; the method was immunoSEQ multiplex PCR. The repertoire consists of some 37,000 clones, with about three quarters occurring once and the leading ten covering 0.74%. The rectum was sampled with one to two pinch biopsies at colonoscopy. Sequenced: gut tissue. The source is a boy aged 5-17 years with moderate ulcerative colitis.

This clone came up a few times. The V and J genes are TRBV11-2 and TRBJ2-1, with 7 positions matching TRBD2. The length of the CDR3 is 11 residues. Trimming took 6 bases from V and 12 from J; bases not matched to a gene: 5. Germline V CDR1 and CDR2: SGHAT, FQNNGV. CDR3 coding DNA: TGTGCCAGCAGTCTAGGCGGGGGGCAGTTCTTC. Its translation: CASSLGGGQFF. Drawing the rest from reference TRBV11-2 and TRBJ2-1, the complete variable domain is EAGVAQSPRYKIIEKRQSVAFWCNPISGHATLYWYQQILGQGPKLLIQFQNNGVVDDSQLPKDRFSAERLKGVDSTLKIQPAKLEDSAVYLCASSLGGGQFFGPGTRLTVL.

This clone was seen just once. This chain connects TRBV23-1 to TRBJ2-7, with D possibly TRBD1 on 6 matching bases. TRBV23-1 belongs to the ORF category, with a function that is uncertain. This CDR3 region has 18 residues. Between the trimmed V and J ends, which lost 0 bases and 4 bases, there was a span of 22 bases. The CDR3 bases are TGCGCCAGCAGTCAATCTAGAACAGGCAGGGGAGTGGGGTACGAGCAGTACTTC. As protein: CASSQSRTGRGVGYEQYF.

CDR3 nucleotides: TGTGCCAGCAGCCCGTTGACTCCGGGACAGAGAGAGACCCAGTACTTC. Amino acid sequence: CASSPLTPGQRETQYF. The V gene is TRBV5-8, the J gene TRBJ2-5, with 7 bases aligning to TRBD1. The V and J ends lost 4 bases and 4 bases, in that order; junction bases with no gene match: 13. The CDR3 extends over 16 amino acids. Germline loops: CDR1 SGHTS, CDR2 YDEGEE.

The V gene is TRBV6-6, the J gene TRBJ2-7, with D perhaps TRBD1 (6 bases). The CDR3 totals 14 residues. Trimming left V 4 bases short and J 5 bases short, with 15 bases between. Germline V gene lookup returns CDR1 MNHNY and CDR2 SVGAGI (reference sequence). Here the CDR3 reads CASSLGRGYHEQYF. The DNA for the CDR3 is TGTGCCAGCAGTTTGGGCAGGGGCTACCACGAGCAGTACTTC.

The chain recombines TRBV10-2 with TRBJ2-5; TRBD1 matches 8 bases. J was trimmed by 5 bases and V by 2 bases; bases with no gene match: 4. CDR1 is WSHSY and CDR2 is SAAADI in the germline V gene. The CDR3 covers 14 residues. As DNA, the CDR3 is TGCGCCAGCAGTGAGGGCAGGACAGGGGAGACCCAGTACTTC. It translates to CASSEGRTGETQYF.

This chain connects TRBV2 to TRBJ1-2; no clear D. Germline CDR1 reads SNHLY; CDR2 reads FYNNEI. V lost 6 bases and J lost 2, with 13 bases in between. The CDR3 consists of 14 residues. CDR3 amino acids: CASRSQVTNYGYTF. CDR3 nucleotide sequence: TGTGCCAGCAGAAGTCAAGTTACCAACTATGGCTACACCTTC.

There are a few counts of this clone. V and J are TRBV25-1 and TRBJ2-6; 8 bases align to TRBD1. The CDR3 is made up of 17 amino acids. Germline values: CDR1 MGHDK, CDR2 SYGVNS. V lost 1 base to trimming and J lost 3 bases; unmatched junction nucleotides: 5. The CDR3 bases are TGTGCCAGCAGTGAATGGGGCAGGGGGCTTGGGGCCAACGTCCTGACTTTC. Residues: CASSEWGRGLGANVLTF. Looking up the rest from reference TRBV25-1 and TRBJ2-6 gives the full variable domain: EADIYQTPRYLVIGTGKKITLECSQTMGHDKMYWYQQDPGMELHLIHYSYGVNSTEKGDLSSESTVSRIRTEHFPLTLESARPSHTSQYLCASSEWGRGLGANVLTFGAGSRLTVL.

The chain uses TRBV14 and TRBJ2-7; TRBD2 aligns across 10 bases. J lost 6 bases, V lost 1 base, and 6 bases had no gene match. Germline CDR1 SGHDN, CDR2 FVKESK. The CDR3 loop spans 15 amino acids. CDR3 in amino acids: CASSQVTSGASEQYF. The CDR3 nucleotides are TGTGCCAGCAGCCAAGTTACTAGCGGGGCTTCCGAGCAGTACTTC. Complete variable domain (other parts from reference TRBV14 and TRBJ2-7): EAGVTQFPSHSVIEKGQTVTLRCDPISGHDNLYWYRRVMGKEIKFLLHFVKESKQDESGMPNNRFLAERTGGTYSTLKVQPAELEDSGVYFCASSQVTSGASEQYFGPGTRLTVT.

The chain couples TRBV30 to TRBJ2-1, with D hard to call. Germline-derived CDR1 and CDR2 are GTSNPN and SVGIG (reference sequence). V shed 6 bases and J shed 8 bases, with 14 bases lying between them. The CDR3 totals 12 residues. The CDR3 sequence is CACATSGHEQFF. CDR3 nucleotides: TGTGCCTGTGCGACTTCCGGGCATGAGCAGTTCTTC.

This chain connects TRBV15 to TRBJ2-7; possibly TRBD1 or TRBD2 for D (6 bases each). In germline, CDR1 is LNHNV, CDR2 YYDKDF (reference sequence). The CDR3 covers 17 residues. V lost 0 bases and J 1 base, leaving 16 bases between the germline ends. CDR3: CATSRDRGGGGSYEQYF. In DNA, the CDR3 is TGTGCCACCAGCAGAGATCGGGGCGGAGGGGGATCCTACGAGCAGTACTTC. Drawing the rest from reference TRBV15 and TRBJ2-7, the complete variable domain is DAMVIQNPRYQVTQFGKPVTLSCSQTLNHNVMYWYQQKSSQAPKLLFHYYDKDFNNEADTPDNFQSRRPNTSFCFLDIRSPGLGDTAMYLCATSRDRGGGGSYEQYFGPGTRLTVT.

V gene TRBV4-3 combines with J gene TRBJ2-2; D gene uncertain. V lost 4 bases to trimming and J lost 5 bases, with 8 bases between them. CDR1 is LGHNA and CDR2 is YSLEER in the germline V gene. CDR3 length: 13 amino acids. The CDR3 region is CASSPSGTGELFF. CDR3 bases: TGCGCCAGCAGCCCGAGTGGTACCGGGGAGCTGTTTTTT.

This clone appeared a single time. The chain employs TRBV10-1 and TRBJ2-7; 8 bases map to TRBD1. Germline CDR1 WNHNN, CDR2 SYGVQD (reference sequence). The CDR3 extends over 15 amino acids. V was pared by 0 bases and J by 6 bases, with 7 bases of the junction left unmatched. CDR3 DNA sequence: TGCGCCAGCAGTGAGTCGGGGACAGGAGACCTCGAGCAGTACTTC. Encoded protein: CASSESGTGDLEQYF.

J is TRBJ2-3 and V is TRBV7-3, with TRBD2 matching over 11 bases. After removal of 5 bases from V and 7 bases from J, the junction contained 11 bases not matched to a gene. Germline V gene lookup returns CDR1 SGHTA and CDR2 FQGTGA. CDR3 length equals 16 residues. DNA for the CDR3: TGTGCCAGCAGCCCTAGAGAGACTAGCGGGGATTATACGCAGTATTTT. This encodes CASSPRETSGDYTQYF.

Only one count was recorded for this clone. V and J are TRBV7-2 and TRBJ1-6; 8 bases line up with TRBD1. With 3 bases clipped from V and 6 bases from J, the junction kept 4 bases outside the gene matches. Per the germline V gene, CDR1 is SGHTA and CDR2 is FQGNSA. The CDR3 runs 15 residues. The CDR3 DNA reads as TGTGCCAGCAGCTTGCGAGACAGGGGTAATTCACCCCTCCACTTT. Protein product: CASSLRDRGNSPLHF.

The rearrangement joins TRBV18 to TRBJ2-1, with a tentative D call TRBD1 (5 bases). The CDR3 runs to 14 residues. Germline V gives CDR1 KGHSH, CDR2 LQKENI. V shed 0 bases and J shed 9 bases, with 12 bases lying between them. CDR3 DNA: TGTGCCAGCTCACCACCGAAGGGGTCGATTGAGCAGTTCTTC. Translating gives CASSPPKGSIEQFF.

This chain joins TRBV4-1 and TRBJ2-7; 7 bases align to TRBD2. The V gene end was trimmed by 2 bases and the J gene end by 3 bases; junction bases not matched to a gene: 7. CDR1 and CDR2 (germline): MGHRA, YSYEKL. The length of the CDR3 is 15 residues. The chain's CDR3 is CASSQPMTSFYEQYF. The CDR3 nucleotides are TGCGCCAGCAGCCAACCCATGACTAGCTTCTACGAGCAGTACTTC.

The CDR3, as DNA: TGTGCCAGCAGCCAAGGAGGGACTAGCGGGAGGGCAAGCTCCTACAATGAGCAGTTCTTC. The encoded protein is CASSQGGTSGRASSYNEQFF. The chain carries TRBV4-2 and TRBJ2-1; TRBD2 matches at 16 bases. Germline V gene lookup returns CDR1 LGHNA and CDR2 YNFKEQ. V lost 1 base to trimming and J lost 0 bases; unmatched junction nucleotides: 6. The CDR3 is made up of 20 amino acids.

The chain combines TRBV27 with TRBJ1-4, with D uncertain. The CDR3 length is 14 residues. Germline-derived CDR1 and CDR2 are MNHEY and SMNVEV (reference sequence). V was trimmed by 6 bases and J by 2 bases, leaving 10 bases between them. The chain's CDR3 is CASRRSSTNEKLFF. The DNA of the CDR3 is TGTGCCAGCAGGCGGTCGTCGACTAATGAAAAACTGTTTTTT.

The chain joins TRBV6-5 to TRBJ1-4, with 10 positions matching TRBD1. CDR3 length equals 15 residues. Per the germline V gene, CDR1 is MNHEY and CDR2 is SVGAGI. V shed 2 bases and J 7 bases; nucleotides not matched to a gene: 4. The CDR3: CASSYRQGAREKLFF. The CDR3, as DNA: TGTGCCAGCAGTTACCGACAGGGGGCGCGTGAAAAACTGTTTTTT.

The chain carries TRBV2 and TRBJ2-7; 10 bases agree with TRBD2. Germline V gene lookup returns CDR1 SNHLY and CDR2 FYNNEI. The CDR3 runs to 14 residues. The V gene end was trimmed by 7 bases and the J gene end by 3 bases; junction bases not matched to a gene: 6. CDR3 in DNA: TGTGCCAGCATCAGGACTAGCGGCTTCTACGAGCAGTACTTC. It codes for CASIRTSGFYEQYF.

V is TRBV4-3 and J is TRBJ2-7; D not resolved. Germline lookup yields CDR1 LGHNA and CDR2 YSLEER. Trimming shortened V by 0 bases and J by 2 bases, and 8 bases separated the two germline ends. This CDR3 has 14 residues. Written as DNA, the CDR3 is TGCGCCAGCAGCCAAGAAACCAGAACCTACGAGCAGTACTTC. It translates to CASSQETRTYEQYF.

This clone was observed a handful of times. The V and J genes are TRBV14 and TRBJ1-6; a possible D gene is TRBD1 (5 bases). V was trimmed by 4 bases and J by 7 bases, leaving 17 bases between them. This CDR3 contains 16 residues. CDR1 is SGHDN and CDR2 is FVKESK in the germline V gene. CDR3 DNA sequence: TGTGCCAGCAGCCGATCGCCAGGGACGTGGAATTCACCCCTCCACTTT. It yields the protein CASSRSPGTWNSPLHF. Variable domain in full (rest from reference TRBV14 and TRBJ1-6): EAGVTQFPSHSVIEKGQTVTLRCDPISGHDNLYWYRRVMGKEIKFLLHFVKESKQDESGMPNNRFLAERTGGTYSTLKVQPAELEDSGVYFCASSRSPGTWNSPLHFGNGTRLTVT.